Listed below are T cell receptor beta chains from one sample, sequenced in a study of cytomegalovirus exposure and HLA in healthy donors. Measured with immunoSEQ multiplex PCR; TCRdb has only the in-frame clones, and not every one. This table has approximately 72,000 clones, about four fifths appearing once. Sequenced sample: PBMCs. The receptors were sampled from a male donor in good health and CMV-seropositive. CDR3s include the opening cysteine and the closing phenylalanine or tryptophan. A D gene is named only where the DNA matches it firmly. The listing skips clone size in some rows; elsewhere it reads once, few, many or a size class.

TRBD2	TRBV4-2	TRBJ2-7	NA	TGTGCCAGCAGCCACTTAATACTAGCGGGGGGGATCGACGAGCAGTACTTC	CASSHLILAGGIDEQYF
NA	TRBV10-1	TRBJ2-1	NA	TGCGCCAGCAGGGGGGTCGGGATCGCGGGACTCTACAATGAGCAGTTCTTC	CASRGVGIAGLYNEQFF
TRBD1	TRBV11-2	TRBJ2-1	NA	TGTGCCAGCAGCACCCGGGACAGGGGGTACAATGAGCAGTTCTTC	CASSTRDRGYNEQFF
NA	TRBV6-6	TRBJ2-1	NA	TGTGCCAGCAGTTACGGGGGAGGGGGCAATGAGCAGTTCTTC	CASSYGGGGNEQFF
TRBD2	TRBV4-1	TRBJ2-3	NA	TGCGCCAGCAGCCCTGAACTAGCGGGGGGCACAGATACGCAGTATTTT	CASSPELAGGTDTQYF
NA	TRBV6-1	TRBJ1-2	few	TGTGCCAGCAGTGAGGAGCCGGGTAACTATGGCTACACCTTC	CASSEEPGNYGYTF
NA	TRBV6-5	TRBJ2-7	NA	TGTGCCAGCAGGGATGGGGAGGCCTACGAGCAGTACTTC	CASRDGEAYEQYF
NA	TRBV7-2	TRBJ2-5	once	TGTGCCAGCAGCCGGAGTCTTGAGACCCAGTACTTC	CASSRSLETQYF
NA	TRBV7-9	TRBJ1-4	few	TGTGCCAGCAGCTTCCTTTCGACAGGACGACTGGGCAATGAAAAACTGTTTTTT	CASSFLSTGRLGNEKLFF
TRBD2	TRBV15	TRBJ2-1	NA	TGTGCCACCAGCAGAGGAGGATCGTCTAGCGGGAGGCACCGAGAGCAGTTCTTC	CATSRGGSSSGRHREQFF
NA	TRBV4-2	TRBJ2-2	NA	TGTGCCAGCAGCCAAGAACAGGGATACACCGGGGAGCTGTTTTTT	CASSQEQGYTGELFF
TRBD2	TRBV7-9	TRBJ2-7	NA	TGTGCCAGCAGCCTACTTGGGGGGGACTCCTACGAGCAGTACTTC	CASSLLGGDSYEQYF
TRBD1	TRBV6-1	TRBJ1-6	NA	TGTGCCAGCAGTTCCGGGACAGGAGATAATTCACCCCTCCACTTT	CASSSGTGDNSPLHF
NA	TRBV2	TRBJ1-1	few	TGTGCCAGCAGTGAAGCGCAGAGGACTGAAGCTTTCTTT	CASSEAQRTEAFF
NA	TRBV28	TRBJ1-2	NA	TGTGCCAGCAGTACGGGGGGCCGTGGCTACACCTTC	CASSTGGRGYTF
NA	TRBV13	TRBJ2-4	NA	TGTGCCAGCAGCTTTACAGGAGTCAAAAACATTCAGTACTTC	CASSFTGVKNIQYF
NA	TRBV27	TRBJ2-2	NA	TGTGCCAGCAGTTTATTTACTCGTATTACCGGGGAGCTGTTTTTT	CASSLFTRITGELFF